The clone carrying this T cell receptor beta chain showed up just a few times. The antigen is undetermined. The source of the sample is a study of blood T cells in healthy people across ages. Findings and caveats of the study: TCR beta diversity per million T cells fell roughly linearly with age.

CDR3 length: 13 amino acids. V lost 3 bases and J lost 7, with 9 bases in between. It was with a sample-barcoded 5' primer and a J-beta primer mix that a second PCR of about 7 to 12 cycles was run. Every cDNA molecule bore a tag from a template-switch adaptor containing 12 random nucleotides. Using its own MiXCR run on the 5' RACE reads, TCRdb lists one record per CDR3 protein. This sample yields 800,000 to 1,300,000 distinct CDR3 sequences, of which 20% to 25% are seen a single time; about 0.69% belongs to the top ten. Investigators took roughly 10 milliliters of peripheral blood from every donor. The same data also went into a second study, on T cells of mothers and their children.

The TCR sequence derives from a girl aged 2 to 10 in good health. This sequence joins TRBV12-3 or TRBV12-4 and TRBJ1-4; unclear D gene. The sequenced material came from blood. This CDR3 is CASSFAIGEKLFF. CDR3 sequence (DNA): TGTGCCAGCAGTTTCGCTATCGGTGAAAAACTGTTTTTT.